The subject of this entry is one T cell receptor beta chain. As yet, its antigen is unknown. V gave up 5 bases and J gave up 0 bases, with 14 bases separating them. The CDR3 consists of 16 residues. CDR1 and CDR2 (germline): MNHEY, SVGEGT. This sample was taken from a study of glioma-infiltrating T cells. As for the study in general: Before surgery, glioma patients received dexamethasone for at most six days. About a million peripheral T cells were targeted at about 4.5- to 11-fold coverage.

TCR alpha and beta CDR3 regions were amplified from RNA using iRepertoire nested multiplex PCR. Using its own MiXCR run on the multiplex PCR reads, TCRdb lists one record per CDR3 protein. The sample yields around 350,000 distinct CDR3 sequences, roughly 41% seen once. Study-level findings and limits: Patients with low tissue-blood divergence carried a signature set of shared blood CDR3 motifs. Tissue-blood divergence was below expectation in non-neoplastic patients, above in gliomas.

V and J are TRBV6-2 or TRBV6-3 and TRBJ1-5, with D unclear. This clonotype was sampled from a human donor with low-grade glioma or glioblastoma, undergoing nonglioma brain surgery, or in good health (not recorded which). Sample: glioma tissue, nonneoplastic brain tissue, or PBMCs (not recorded which). CDR3 residues: CASSLYSGNSNQPQHF. The DNA of the CDR3 is TGTGCCAGCAGTCTCTATAGTGGAAATAGCAATCAGCCCCAGCATTTT.